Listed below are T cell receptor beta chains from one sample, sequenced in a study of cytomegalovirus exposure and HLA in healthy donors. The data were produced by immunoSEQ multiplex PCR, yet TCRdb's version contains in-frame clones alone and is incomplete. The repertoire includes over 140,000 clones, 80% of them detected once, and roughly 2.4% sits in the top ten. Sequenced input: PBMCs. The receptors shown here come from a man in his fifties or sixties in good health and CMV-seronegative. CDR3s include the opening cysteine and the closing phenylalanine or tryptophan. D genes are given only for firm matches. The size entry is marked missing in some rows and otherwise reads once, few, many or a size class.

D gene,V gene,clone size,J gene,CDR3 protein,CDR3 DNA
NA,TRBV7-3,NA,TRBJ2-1,CASSSAGAYNEQFF,TGTGCCAGCAGCTCCGCCGGGGCCTACAATGAGCAGTTCTTC
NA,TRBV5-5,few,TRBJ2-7,CASNHEGYPSEQYF,TGTGCCAGCAACCATGAGGGATATCCCTCCGAGCAGTACTTC
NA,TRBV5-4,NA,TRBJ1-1,CASSLAPGSTNTEAFF,TGTGCCAGCAGCTTGGCCCCGGGGAGCACGAACACTGAAGCTTTCTTT
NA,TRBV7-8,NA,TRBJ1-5,CASSRSGTAQPQHF,TGTGCCAGCAGCCGTAGCGGGACCGCCCAGCCCCAGCATTTT
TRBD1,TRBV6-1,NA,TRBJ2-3,CASRERGQVTSTDTQYF,TGTGCCAGCAGGGAACGAGGACAGGTCACTAGCACAGATACGCAGTATTTT
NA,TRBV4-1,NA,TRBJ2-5,CASSQGELQETQYF,TGCGCCAGCAGCCAAGGAGAACTTCAAGAGACCCAGTACTTC
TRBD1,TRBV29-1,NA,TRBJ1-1,CSALQGGNTEAFF,TGCAGCGCGTTGCAGGGGGGGAACACTGAAGCTTTCTTT
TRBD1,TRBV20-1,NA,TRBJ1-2,CSAQEGAGYTF,TGCAGCGCCCAGGAGGGGGCGGGCTACACCTTC
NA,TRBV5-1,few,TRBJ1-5,CASSLVGSPGQPQHF,TGCGCCAGCAGCTTGGTAGGGTCCCCAGGGCAGCCCCAGCATTTT
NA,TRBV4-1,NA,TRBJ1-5,CASSSGANQPQHF,TGCGCCAGCAGCTCAGGGGCGAATCAGCCCCAGCATTTT
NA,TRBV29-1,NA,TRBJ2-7,CSVAFSQGLLEQYF,TGCAGCGTTGCTTTTTCCCAGGGCCTCCTCGAGCAGTACTTC
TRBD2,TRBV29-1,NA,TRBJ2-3,CSAEGTSGGADTQYF,TGCAGCGCCGAAGGGACTAGCGGCGGGGCAGATACGCAGTATTTT
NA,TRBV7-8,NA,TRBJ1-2,CASSSVDSNYGYTF,TGTGCCAGCAGCTCTGTGGACAGTAACTATGGCTACACCTTC
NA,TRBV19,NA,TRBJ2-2,CASSIIRAGELFF,TGTGCCAGTAGTATTATCCGGGCCGGGGAGCTGTTTTTT
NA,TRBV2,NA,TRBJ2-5,CASRGGRIQETQYF,TGTGCCAGCAGGGGAGGACGGATCCAAGAGACCCAGTACTTC
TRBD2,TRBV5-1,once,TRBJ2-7,CASSHGTSGDIYEQYF,TGCGCCAGCAGCCACGGGACTAGCGGGGACATTTACGAGCAGTACTTC
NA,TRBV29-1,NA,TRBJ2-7,CSVEGVRDSSGEQYF,TGCAGCGTTGAAGGGGTAAGGGACTCGAGCGGCGAGCAGTACTTC
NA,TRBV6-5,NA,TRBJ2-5,CASMSTGLLTQYF,TGTGCCAGCATGTCAACGGGTCTCCTGACCCAGTACTTC
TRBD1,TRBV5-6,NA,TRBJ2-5,CASSAWDRDSQETQYF,TGTGCCAGCAGCGCCTGGGACAGGGACAGTCAAGAGACCCAGTACTTC
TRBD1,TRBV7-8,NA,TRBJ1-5,CASSFQGDSNQPQHF,TGTGCCAGCAGCTTCCAGGGGGATAGCAATCAGCCCCAGCATTTT
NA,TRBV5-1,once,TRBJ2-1,CASSGRDTYNEQFF,TGCGCCAGCAGCGGCAGGGACACCTACAATGAGCAGTTCTTC
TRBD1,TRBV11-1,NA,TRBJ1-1,CASSFAGQGAGYGAFF,TGTGCCAGCAGCTTCGCGGGACAGGGGGCCGGTTATGGGGCTTTCTTT
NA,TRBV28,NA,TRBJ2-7,CASSKWGGPSYEQYF,TGTGCCAGCAGTAAATGGGGGGGGCCGTCCTACGAGCAGTACTTC
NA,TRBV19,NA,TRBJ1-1,CASIFRGGGTEAFF,TGTGCCAGTATCTTCCGGGGAGGAGGGACTGAAGCTTTCTTT
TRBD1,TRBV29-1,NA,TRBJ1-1,CSAIQGASTEAFF,TGCAGCGCCATACAGGGGGCGTCCACTGAAGCTTTCTTT
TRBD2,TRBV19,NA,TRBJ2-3,CASSLGLAGLPSTDTQYF,TGTGCCAGTAGCCTTGGGCTAGCGGGGCTCCCTAGCACAGATACGCAGTATTTT
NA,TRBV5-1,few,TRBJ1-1,CASSPPGRGREAFF,TGCGCCAGCAGCCCGCCCGGGAGGGGTCGGGAAGCTTTCTTT
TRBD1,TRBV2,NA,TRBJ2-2,CASSEGGTGDTGELFF,TGTGCCAGCAGTGAAGGCGGGACAGGGGACACCGGGGAGCTGTTTTTT
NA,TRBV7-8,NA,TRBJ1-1,CASSLYEGGTEAFF,TGTGCCAGCAGCTTGTACGAAGGGGGCACTGAAGCTTTCTTT
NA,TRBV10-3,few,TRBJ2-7,CAINQGRGLSYEQYF,TGTGCCATCAACCAAGGAAGAGGGCTGTCCTACGAGCAGTACTTC
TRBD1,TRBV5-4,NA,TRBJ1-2,CASSLDRGPYGYTF,TGTGCCAGCAGCCTCGACAGGGGTCCGTATGGCTACACCTTC
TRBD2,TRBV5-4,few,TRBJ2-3,CASSLVGGRRDTQYF,TGTGCCAGCAGCTTGGTGGGGGGGAGGAGGGATACGCAGTATTTT
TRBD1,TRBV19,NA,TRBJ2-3,CASSISQGALTDTQYF,TGTGCCAGTAGTATATCCCAGGGGGCATTGACAGATACGCAGTATTTT
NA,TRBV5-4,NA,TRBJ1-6,CASSLGGGAPGFGPLHF,TGTGCCAGCAGCTTGGGAGGGGGGGCTCCGGGATTTGGACCCCTCCACTTT
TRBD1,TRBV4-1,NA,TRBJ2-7,CASSQTGTYEQYF,TGCGCCAGCAGCCAGACAGGGACCTACGAGCAGTACTTC
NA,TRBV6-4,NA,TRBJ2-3,CASSVVPGADTQYF,TGTGCCAGCAGTGTCGTCCCCGGGGCAGATACGCAGTATTTT
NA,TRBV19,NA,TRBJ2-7,CASKQALLSTYEQYF,TGTGCCAGTAAACAGGCCCTGCTATCTACCTACGAGCAGTACTTC
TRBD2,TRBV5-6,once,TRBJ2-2,CASSWGLAGTGELFF,TGTGCCAGCAGCTGGGGGCTAGCGGGGACCGGGGAGCTGTTTTTT
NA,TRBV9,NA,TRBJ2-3,CASSVVGGGARYF,NA
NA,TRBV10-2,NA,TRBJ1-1,CASSESVGRDFRTEAFF,TGCGCCAGCAGTGAGTCCGTAGGCAGGGATTTTAGAACTGAAGCTTTCTTT
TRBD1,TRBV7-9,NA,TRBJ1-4,CASSSQGAPNEKLFF,TGTGCCAGCAGCTCCCAGGGGGCCCCTAATGAAAAACTGTTTTTT
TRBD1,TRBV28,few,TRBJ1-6,CASRTGSGDSPLHF,TGTGCCAGCAGGACAGGGTCCGGGGATTCACCCCTCCACTTT